Listed here are 4 T cell receptor beta chains from one sample, sequenced in a study of shared clonotypes between healthy human individuals. Some clones are missing from TCRdb's copy, which holds only in-frame ones; the method was immunoSEQ multiplex PCR. The sample holds about 820,000 clones, 92% seen once. As defined, naive CD8 cells were CD45RO-negative and positively selected for CCR7, with terminally differentiated effector memory CD45RA+ cells excluded. Specimen: naive CD8+ T cells sorted from blood. These receptors were collected from a man younger than 45 in good health.

This sequence joins TRBV27 and TRBJ2-7; D perhaps matches TRBD2 (6 bases). Deletions cut 8 bases from V and 2 bases from J, with 13 bases between. From germline, CDR1 is MNHEY and CDR2 SMNVEV (reference sequence). This CDR3 has 13 amino acids. CDR3 in DNA: TGTGCCAGCGGGGACTCGGGCGCCTACGAGCAGTACTTC. Its protein product is CASGDSGAYEQYF.

V usage is TRBV28 and J usage is TRBJ2-1, with 12 bases that match TRBD2. V trimming: 6 bases; J trimming: 9 bases; junction bases outside the gene matches: 9. CDR1 is MDHEN, CDR2 SYDVKM, per germline. This CDR3 comprises 15 residues. CDR3 residues: CASSEKPGLAGEQFF. The CDR3 nucleotides are TGTGCCAGCAGCGAGAAACCGGGACTAGCGGGTGAGCAGTTCTTC.

Regarding this clone: The same CDR3 also results from other DNA sequences found in this sample. V usage is TRBV19 and J usage is TRBJ2-7; 10 bases map to TRBD1. With 3 bases clipped from V and 4 bases from J, the junction kept 3 bases outside the gene matches. This CDR3 comprises 14 residues. Germline assignment: CDR1 LNHDA and CDR2 SQIVND (reference sequence). Written as DNA, the CDR3 is TGTGCCAGTAGTATGGGACAGGGGTGGTACGAGCAGTACTTC. This sequence encodes CASSMGQGWYEQYF.

The chain joins TRBV7-9 to TRBJ2-1; 7 bases align to TRBD2. V trimming: 4 bases; J trimming: 4 bases; junction bases outside the gene matches: 13. Germline assignment: CDR1 SEHNR and CDR2 FQNEAQ (reference sequence). CDR3 size: 17 residues. The CDR3 coding sequence is TGTGCCAGCAGCTCTACCCGTAGCGGGCCCAAATACAATGAGCAGTTCTTC. Encoded protein: CASSSTRSGPKYNEQFF.